This paragraph reports one T cell receptor beta chain. This specimen comes from a study of cytomegalovirus exposure and HLA in healthy donors. 13 Jbeta primers and 60 Vbeta primers were used for the PCR. TCRdb's copy holds only in-frame clones and misses some; the assay was immunoSEQ multiplex PCR. The sample lists around 150,000 clones; approximately 70% were seen once. V dropped 1 base and J dropped 4; count of bases not matched to a gene: 4. CDR3 length: 15 residues. Germline V gene sequence: CDR1 LNHDA, CDR2 SQIVND (reference sequence). The chain couples TRBV19 to TRBJ2-7; 10 bases are shared with TRBD2. The sequence derives from a human donor in good health. Sequences were obtained from PBMCs. Here the CDR3 reads CASSIGLAGLYEQYF. The CDR3 bases are TGTGCCAGTAGTATAGGACTAGCGGGTTTATACGAGCAGTACTTC.